The 22 T cell receptor beta chains in this list originate from one sample, sequenced in a study of CD4 T cells in relation to SARS-CoV-2 and coronaviruses. Clones were sequenced by immunoSEQ multiplex PCR, and TCRdb holds only the in-frame ones, with some missing. The table has about 36,000 clones, over 65% seen once. For these receptors, no antigen is known. Sequenced sample: memory CD4+ T cells from PBMCs, cultured in vitro. The source of these receptors is an adult with COVID-19.

The CDR3: CATGSRTGYTF. The DNA for the CDR3 is TGTGCCACCGGGTCGCGCACTGGCTACACCTTC. The chain recombines TRBV19 with TRBJ1-2; D unclear. The germline V gene encodes CDR1 LNHDA and CDR2 SQIVND (reference sequence). The CDR3 consists of 11 residues. The V and J ends lost 10 bases and 7 bases respectively, with 13 bases between them.

J is TRBJ2-1 and V is TRBV5-4; 12 bases fit TRBD2. CDR3 length equals 14 residues. Germline CDR1 reads SGHNT; CDR2 reads YYREEE (reference sequence). Trimming took 5 bases from V and 7 from J; bases not matched to a gene: 4. DNA for the CDR3: TGTGCCAGCAGGACTAGCGGGAGCCAAAATGAGCAGTTCTTC. This encodes CASRTSGSQNEQFF.

V gene TRBV10-3 combines with J gene TRBJ2-5, with TRBD1 identical over 8 bases. CDR1 is ENHRY and CDR2 is SYGVKD in the germline V gene. After removal of 6 bases from V and 5 bases from J, the junction contained 5 bases not matched to a gene. This CDR3 is built from 13 residues. Here the CDR3 reads CAIRAGGSETQYF. Here the CDR3 DNA reads TGTGCCATCAGGGCAGGGGGCAGTGAGACCCAGTACTTC.

For the CDR3, the DNA is TGTGCCAGCAGTCAGGAGGGGGACTCTGGGGCCAACGTCCTGACTTTC. Translating gives CASSQEGDSGANVLTF. V and J are TRBV6-4 and TRBJ2-6; D may match TRBD1 or TRBD2 (6 bases each). Germline CDR1 is MRHNA and CDR2 is SNTAGT. The CDR3 length is 16 residues. Trimming took 5 bases from V and 0 from J, leaving 11 bases between them.

This clone is a singleton in its sample. The genes are TRBV5-1 and TRBJ1-4; no definite D call. Trimming removed 5 bases at V and 5 bases at J, with 10 bases between. The CDR3 is 13 residues long. The germline V gene has CDR1 SGHRS and CDR2 YFSETQ. The CDR3 sequence is CASRVGLNEKLFF. CDR3 sequence (DNA): TGCGCCAGCAGGGTGGGTCTGAATGAAAAACTGTTTTTT. Complete variable domain (other parts from reference TRBV5-1 and TRBJ1-4): KAGVTQTPRYLIKTRGQQVTLSCSPISGHRSVSWYQQTPGQGLQFLFEYFSETQRNKGNFPGRFSGRQFSNSRSEMNVSTLELGDSALYLCASRVGLNEKLFFGSGTQLSVL.

The chain carries TRBV2 and TRBJ2-3, with 8 positions matching TRBD2. From germline, CDR1 is SNHLY and CDR2 FYNNEI. CDR3 length: 15 residues. Trimming removed 9 bases from V and 3 bases from J; junction bases left unmatched: 11. The CDR3: CARRGTGGPTDTQYF. The CDR3 bases are TGTGCCAGGCGGGGGACGGGAGGGCCTACAGATACGCAGTATTTT.

The chain links TRBV10-3 to TRBJ2-7; a possible D gene is TRBD2 (5 bases). This CDR3 is 15 amino acids long. CDR1 ENHRY and CDR2 SYGVKD come from the germline V gene. Trimming shortened V by 4 bases and J by 0 bases, and 13 bases separated the two germline ends. Here the CDR3 DNA reads TGTGCCATCAGTGGTCGCCTAGGGAGCTCCTACGAGCAGTACTTC. Encoded protein: CAISGRLGSSYEQYF.

The chain links TRBV7-9 to TRBJ2-2; 13 bases line up with TRBD2. Per the germline V gene, CDR1 is SEHNR and CDR2 is FQNEAQ (reference sequence). Germline trimming cut 6 bases from V and 5 bases from J; bases unmatched to any gene: 3. The CDR3 is 15 residues long. In DNA, the CDR3 is TGTGCCAGCAGGGTGGGACTAGCGGGGACCGGGGAGCTGTTTTTT. As protein: CASRVGLAGTGELFF.

The chain has TRBV15 and TRBJ2-5, with TRBD1 matching 9 bases. The V gene end was trimmed by 0 bases and the J gene end by 4 bases; junction bases not matched to a gene: 0. CDR3 length: 14 amino acids. The germline V gene encodes CDR1 LNHNV and CDR2 YYDKDF (reference sequence). CDR3 sequence: CATSRETGGETQYF. CDR3 nucleotide sequence: TGTGCCACCAGCAGAGAGACAGGGGGAGAGACCCAGTACTTC.

The chain is built from TRBV6-2 or TRBV6-3 and TRBJ2-1; D ambiguous. This CDR3 is 12 amino acids long. The germline V gene has CDR1 MNHEY and CDR2 SVGEGT. Trimming took off 5 bases at V and 9 bases at J, with 11 bases between the two ends. DNA of the CDR3: TGTGCCAGCAGTGTCCAAGTGAGTGAGCAGTTCTTC. Its translation: CASSVQVSEQFF.

J is TRBJ2-7 and V is TRBV20-1, with D unresolved. The CDR3 is 11 amino acids. CDR1 is DFQATT and CDR2 is SNEGSKA in the germline V gene (reference sequence). V was shortened by 4 bases and J by 4 bases, with 8 bases between the two germline ends. For the CDR3, the DNA is TGCAGTGCTATTAGCAAATACGAGCAGTACTTC. Residues: CSAISKYEQYF.

This chain joins TRBV7-9 and TRBJ1-2; the D gene is possibly TRBD1 (6 bases). The V end lost 4 bases, the J end lost 4 bases, and 16 bases lay between the germline ends. In germline, CDR1 is SEHNR, CDR2 FQNEAQ (reference sequence). The CDR3 runs to 15 residues. This CDR3 is CASSSHTGGVYGYTF. The CDR3 DNA reads TGTGCCAGCAGCTCCCACACGGGGGGCGTCTATGGCTACACCTTC.

This clone was detected only once. V and J are TRBV6-5 and TRBJ2-7, with D uncertain. The length of the CDR3 is 13 residues. The V gene's germline CDR1 is MNHEY and CDR2 SVGAGI. Trimming cost V 2 bases and J 3 bases, with 8 bases left between them. The CDR3 spells CASSYGQSYEQYF. The CDR3 DNA sequence: TGTGCCAGCAGTTACGGGCAGAGCTACGAGCAGTACTTC.

This clone was recorded a few times. The rearrangement links TRBV4-1 to TRBJ2-7, with TRBD1 matching over 9 bases. V was clipped by 4 bases and J by 7 bases; unmatched bases: 11. Germline V gene sequence: CDR1 MGHRA, CDR2 YSYEKL. The CDR3 extends over 15 amino acids. The chain's CDR3 is CASSPSGTGWGEQYF. For the CDR3, the DNA is TGCGCCAGCAGCCCCTCCGGGACAGGGTGGGGAGAGCAGTACTTC.

This clone was observed a few times. This chain uses TRBV20-1 with TRBJ2-1, with D unclear. Trimming pared 3 bases from V and 7 bases from J, leaving 19 bases between. Germline V gives CDR1 DFQATT, CDR2 SNEGSKA (reference sequence). This CDR3 is 15 amino acids long. This CDR3 reads CSASKDPGDSNEQFF. CDR3 sequence (DNA): TGCAGTGCTAGTAAGGACCCCGGAGACTCTAATGAGCAGTTCTTC.

CDR3 sequence (DNA): TGTGCCAGCAACCCCACAGGGGTCTCCTACGAGCAGTACTTC. Encoded protein: CASNPTGVSYEQYF. This chain uses TRBV28 with TRBJ2-7; 7 bases fit TRBD1. The CDR3 spans 14 residues. Germline-derived CDR1 and CDR2 are MDHEN and SYDVKM. Trimming removed 7 bases from V and 0 bases from J; junction bases left unmatched: 6.

The genes are TRBV9 and TRBJ2-3; weak D call: TRBD2 (6 bases). Germline assignment: CDR1 SGDLS and CDR2 YYNGEE. V was clipped by 0 bases and J by 4 bases, with 12 bases between them. The CDR3 has 15 amino acids. The CDR3 bases are TGTGCCAGCAGCGTAGGTACTAGCTGGGCAGATACGCAGTATTTT. Its protein product is CASSVGTSWADTQYF. The full variable domain, completed using reference TRBV9 and TRBJ2-3, is DSGVTQTPKHLITATGQRVTLRCSPRSGDLSVYWYQQSLDQGLQFLIQYYNGEERAKGNILERFSAQQFPDLHSELNLSSLELGDSALYFCASSVGTSWADTQYFGPGTRLTVL.

V gene TRBV27 combines with J gene TRBJ1-2; a weak D match, TRBD1 (6 bases). The CDR3 runs 13 residues. Germline V gives CDR1 MNHEY, CDR2 SMNVEV (reference sequence). Trimming took 2 bases from V and 2 from J, leaving 6 bases between them. The CDR3 sequence: CASSLGTNYGYTF. The CDR3 DNA is TGTGCCAGCAGTTTAGGGACAAACTATGGCTACACCTTC.

The chain recombines TRBV3-1 (or the pseudogene TRBV3-2) with TRBJ2-5, with 10 bases identical to TRBD2. V shed 4 bases, J shed 1 base, and the junction held 3 bases outside the gene matches. CDR1 and CDR2 (germline): LGHDT, YNNKEL (reference sequence). The CDR3 runs 15 residues. Here the CDR3 reads CASSPRLAGQETQYF. The DNA of the CDR3 is TGTGCCAGCAGCCCTAGACTAGCGGGCCAAGAGACCCAGTACTTC.

This chain links TRBV12-5 with TRBJ2-1, with 14 bases matching TRBD2. V dropped 7 bases and J dropped 6; count of bases not matched to a gene: 14. Germline V lookup: CDR1 LGHNT, CDR2 FRNRAP. This CDR3 comprises 18 residues. The CDR3 loop is CASDGTGTSGRRGNEQFF. CDR3 DNA sequence: TGTGCTAGTGATGGCACCGGGACTAGCGGGAGAAGGGGCAATGAGCAGTTCTTC.

This chain links TRBV5-1 with TRBJ2-7; TRBD2 agrees at 8 bases. The germline V gene encodes CDR1 SGHRS and CDR2 YFSETQ. The CDR3 runs to 16 residues. The V segment lost 7 bases and the J segment 2 bases; nucleotides outside the gene matches: 14. CDR3 sequence: CASRTTDAGGTYEQYF. The CDR3 DNA sequence: TGCGCCAGCCGAACTACTGATGCGGGAGGCACCTACGAGCAGTACTTC.

The chain couples TRBV7-3 to TRBJ2-1; D is uncertain. Trimming stripped 1 base from V and 2 bases from J, with 9 bases between. Per the germline V gene, CDR1 is SGHTA and CDR2 is FQGTGA. The CDR3 spans 15 residues. CDR3 residues: CASSLSGAPYNEQFF. In DNA form, the CDR3 reads TGTGCCAGCAGCTTAAGCGGCGCTCCCTACAATGAGCAGTTCTTC.